This T cell receptor (beta chain) was retrieved from a study of T cell responses to AZD1222 COVID-19 vaccine. This table comes from immunoSEQ multiplex PCR, and its TCRdb copy is limited to in-frame clones, with some not included. The table includes 80,000 to 100,000 clones, 70% to 90% detected once. Deletions cut 5 bases from V and 1 base from J, with 9 bases between. CDR1 and CDR2 (germline): MDHEN, SYDVKM. The length of the CDR3 is 14 residues. With regard to this clone: Antigen: not known.

Study-wide findings and caveats: Clonal diversity was possibly underestimated, and white British individuals and females predominated among donors.

J is TRBJ1-3 and V is TRBV28; D is ambiguous. The sequenced sample was peripheral blood, obtained 28 days after the second AZD1222 dose. This clonotype was sampled from an adult who received the AZD1222 COVID-19 vaccine. As DNA, the CDR3 is TGTGCCAGCAGTACCCGAGGGTCTGGAAACACCATATATTTT. Protein: CASSTRGSGNTIYF.